Listed here is a single T cell receptor (beta chain). Its antigen is unidentified. RNA amounts of 0.5 to 1 ug underwent reverse transcription with random hexamers. An immunoSEQ multiplex PCR generated amplified TCR beta CDR3 products spanning 54 Vbeta and 13 Jbeta. MiXCR was run by TCRdb on the immunoSEQ multiplex PCR reads, yielding one entry per CDR3 protein. The data show over 150,000 distinct CDR3 sequences, 90% to 96% seen once. Trimming removed 5 bases at V and 5 bases at J, with 9 bases between. The CDR3 is 12 residues long. Germline loops: CDR1 SEHNR, CDR2 FQNEAQ (reference sequence). TCR beta was sequenced from blood CD8+ and CD4+ T cells. Both CD4+ and CD8+ T cells were negatively isolated, and TEMRA cells underwent FACS enrichment. These data belong to a study of CD8 T cells in Susac syndrome. General study findings and limits: Repertoires of Susac syndrome CD4+ T cells lacked clonal expansion.

This rearrangement joins TRBV7-9 to TRBJ2-5; D is unclear. The sequenced sample was CD4+ T cells from PBMCs. The source is a human donor with Susac syndrome. CDR3 sequence: CASSGQVETQYF. The CDR3 region has the DNA TGTGCCAGCAGCGGCCAGGTCGAGACCCAGTACTTC.